Following are 26 T cell receptor beta chains from one sample sequenced in a study of T cells expressing NK-cell markers. TCRdb re-called the 5' RACE reads and catalogs CDR3 proteins one per entry, DNA excluded. Found here are a few hundred thousand distinct CDR3 sequences; the top ten clones hold about 0.39%. Sequenced sample: blood T cells: a sorted CD56 or NKG2C T cell subset, CD4+ or CD8+ T cells, or bulk PBMC T cells (not recorded which). These receptors were taken from a man aged 18 to 30 in good health.

This sequence joins TRBV28 and TRBJ2-6. Germline lookup yields CDR1 MDHEN and CDR2 SYDVKM. The CDR3 spans 14 residues. The CDR3 loop is CASSLPAGANVLTF.

This sequence joins TRBV20-1 and TRBJ2-7; TCRdb proposes TRBD1, but this gene call is untestable without DNA. Germline CDR1 and CDR2: DFQATT and SNEGSKA (reference sequence). CDR3 length: 13 residues. The CDR3 reads CSAGPGDRYEQYF.

The rearrangement links TRBV29-1 to TRBJ2-3; the D call of TRBD1 rests on TCRdb alone, since no DNA is present to check it. The CDR3 is made up of 12 amino acids. Germline assignment: CDR1 SQVTM and CDR2 ANQGSEA. CDR3 protein: CSVGELGVAQYF.

The chain carries TRBV10-3 and TRBJ1-5; the TRBD1 assignment by TCRdb is unverifiable without DNA. This CDR3 is 17 amino acids long. Germline CDR1 ENHRY, CDR2 SYGVKD. CDR3 amino acids: CAISGGTGGGRNQPQHF.

The chain couples TRBV5-1 to TRBJ2-2; as DNA is missing, the TRBD2 call by TCRdb cannot be tested. Germline V gene lookup returns CDR1 SGHRS and CDR2 YFSETQ. The CDR3 sequence is 19 residues long. The CDR3 sequence: CASSLGRTPTPTNTGELFF. Based on the CDR3 plus reference TRBV5-1 and TRBJ2-2, the full variable domain is KAGVTQTPRYLIKTRGQQVTLSCSPISGHRSVSWYQQTPGQGLQFLFEYFSETQRNKGNFPGRFSGRQFSNSRSEMNVSTLELGDSALYLCASSLGRTPTPTNTGELFFGEGSRLTVL.

The CDR3 sequence is CASSLTPRDEQYF. The chain recombines TRBV7-3 with TRBJ2-7. This CDR3 region has 13 residues. Per the germline V gene, CDR1 is SGHTA and CDR2 is FQGTGA.

This chain joins TRBV10-3 and TRBJ2-1; TCRdb's D call of TRBD2 is untestable without DNA. The germline V gene encodes CDR1 ENHRY and CDR2 SYGVKD. This CDR3 spans 12 amino acids. The CDR3 loop reads CAIGHGTYEQFF.

J is TRBJ1-2 and V is TRBV20-1; no DNA is available, so the TRBD1 call from TCRdb remains unchecked. This CDR3 is built from 14 residues. Germline-derived CDR1 and CDR2 are DFQATT and SNEGSKA (reference sequence). This chain's CDR3 is CSAREGGQEYGYTF.

The V call is TRBV9, the J call TRBJ2-7. The CDR3 is 13 amino acids. Germline V gene sequence: CDR1 SGDLS, CDR2 YYNGEE. Here the CDR3 reads CASSPSLRYEQYF.

The chain joins TRBV12-3 or TRBV12-4 to TRBJ2-7; TCRdb's D call, TRBD1, is unchecked because there is no DNA. The CDR3 is 14 amino acids. The CDR3 sequence is CASTPTGTLYEQYF.

V and J are TRBV30 and TRBJ2-1. From germline, CDR1 is GTSNPN and CDR2 SVGIG (reference sequence). This CDR3 region has 13 residues. CDR3 sequence reads: CAWSVQFGNEQFF. The full variable domain, its missing parts supplied by reference TRBV30 and TRBJ2-1, is SQTIHQWPATLVQPVGSPLSLECTVEGTSNPNLYWYRQAAGRGLQLLFYSVGIGQISSEVPQNLSASRPQDRQFILSSKKLLLSDSGFYLCAWSVQFGNEQFFGPGTRLTVL.

The chain joins TRBV6-2 or TRBV6-3 to TRBJ2-5; TCRdb's D call of TRBD1 is untestable without DNA. The CDR3 is 14 residues long. CDR1 and CDR2 from the germline V gene are MNHEY and SVGEGT. CDR3 in amino acids: CASLGAISAETQYF.

The V call is TRBV6-5, the J call TRBJ2-5; TCRdb proposes TRBD1, but this gene call is untestable without DNA. The CDR3 is 16 amino acids. The germline V gene has CDR1 MNHEY and CDR2 SVGAGI. CDR3 amino acids: CASSYAHLSGRETQYF.

The J gene is TRBJ2-7, the V gene TRBV12-3 or TRBV12-4; TCRdb lists TRBD2, though no DNA is available to test this call. The CDR3 runs to 14 residues. CDR3: CASSLTGTNYEQYF.

The chain recombines TRBV6-1 with TRBJ1-4. The V gene's germline CDR1 is MNHNS and CDR2 SASEGT. CDR3 length equals 14 residues. CDR3 residues: CASRSQATNEKLFF.

The CDR3 loop is CSASFLAGNKETQYF. The chain combines TRBV20-1 with TRBJ2-5; TCRdb picks TRBD2, but there is no DNA to check that call. The CDR3 has 15 residues. Per germline, CDR1 DFQATT and CDR2 SNEGSKA (reference sequence).

This sequence joins TRBV15 and TRBJ2-1; the TCRdb call, TRBD2, lacks DNA for checking. This CDR3 has 14 amino acids. Looked up from germline, CDR1 is LNHNV and CDR2 is YYDKDF (reference sequence). CDR3 residues: CATSLAGGLDEQFF.

The genes are TRBV20-1 and TRBJ1-1; TCRdb's D call, TRBD1, is unchecked because there is no DNA. The germline V gene encodes CDR1 DFQATT and CDR2 SNEGSKA (reference sequence). The CDR3 length is 15 residues. CDR3 region: CSARDKGTGRPEAFF.

This chain uses TRBV18 with TRBJ2-7; TCRdb lists TRBD2, though no DNA is available to test this call. From germline, CDR1 is KGHSH and CDR2 LQKENI. CDR3 size: 18 residues. CDR3 sequence: CASSPRSSGSDFGNEQYF.

The chain couples TRBV6-5 to TRBJ2-3; the D gene TCRdb calls, TRBD2, cannot be checked with no DNA. Germline lookup yields CDR1 MNHEY and CDR2 SVGAGI. The CDR3 is 14 residues long. CDR3 sequence reads: CASSFGTKRDTQYF.

This chain uses TRBV9 with TRBJ1-5. The germline V gene has CDR1 SGDLS and CDR2 YYNGEE. This CDR3 has 15 residues. CDR3 region: CASSVGTDPNQPQHF.

V gene TRBV25-1 combines with J gene TRBJ1-6; TCRdb calls TRBD1, which cannot be checked without DNA. CDR3 length: 14 residues. Germline V gives CDR1 MGHDK, CDR2 SYGVNS. The chain's CDR3 is CASSEKGFRSPLHF.

The V and J genes are TRBV7-2 and TRBJ2-7; TCRdb calls TRBD1, which cannot be checked without DNA. The CDR3 sequence is 16 residues long. Germline V gene sequence: CDR1 SGHTA, CDR2 FQGNSA. CDR3 in amino acids: CASSWSRDVRSHEQYF.

The rearrangement joins TRBV29-1 to TRBJ2-1. The CDR3 extends over 12 amino acids. Germline CDR1 SQVTM, CDR2 ANQGSEA. The CDR3 sequence is CSVEIWVNEQFF.

The CDR3 region is CASTSGTTYEQYF. This chain uses TRBV6-2 or TRBV6-3 with TRBJ2-7; the D call of TRBD2 rests on TCRdb alone, since no DNA is present to check it. CDR1 is MNHEY, CDR2 SVGEGT, per germline. There are 13 residues in the CDR3.

The CDR3 sequence: CASSFSRLAGLETQYF. The rearrangement joins TRBV5-1 to TRBJ2-5; TCRdb indicates TRBD2, and absent DNA this call remains unverified. This CDR3 is 16 amino acids long. Germline V gives CDR1 SGHRS, CDR2 YFSETQ.